The present T cell receptor beta chain was sequenced within a study of T-cell reconstitution after alpha-beta-depleted transplantation in children. The library targeted TCRbeta and was prepared with unique molecular identifiers. TCRdb independently ran MiXCR on the PCR reads; one entry per CDR3 protein. This table has just under 550,000 distinct CDR3 sequences, around 20% appearing once. This CDR3 comprises 14 residues. V was clipped by 2 bases and J by 5 bases, with 13 bases between them. Germline lookup yields CDR1 MNHEY and CDR2 SVGAGI. This clonotype has only a few counts. The TCR originated in a human donor who donated a stem cell graft to a child with acute lymphoblastic leukemia. Source: PBMCs from the stem cell graft donor, taken from the stem cell graft. The chain has TRBV6-5 and TRBJ2-7, with D tentatively TRBD1 (6 bases). The DNA for the CDR3 is TGTGCCAGCAGTTACGGGCAGGGGCTCGACGAGCAGTACTTC. It is translated as CASSYGQGLDEQYF.